Included here is one T cell receptor (beta chain) sequence, with context. This clonotype was picked up a small number of times. Its antigen target is currently unknown. The sample holds no much larger clone one base away, and base qualities are not on file. The entry originates in a study of T-cell reconstitution after alpha-beta-depleted transplantation in children (TCRdb year 2016). About the full investigation: The study quantitatively tracked T-cell immune reconstitution after TCRalphabeta/CD19-depleted allogeneic hematopoietic cell transplantation in children using TCR repertoire profiling.

CDR1 is given as LNHDA and CDR2 as SQIVND, both from the germline V gene (reference sequence). V ends up 6 bases short and J 7 bases short, with an unmatched junction base count of 10. The CDR3 covers 15 residues, taking in both the cysteine and the phenylalanine. Only CDR3 DNA is held: 45 bases, read in frame from base 1. The receptor library was made with PCR. TCRdb shows the sequencer as Illumina HiSeq 2500. TCR library preparation used molecular barcoding, with unique molecular identifiers applied to normalize quantification of the TCRbeta repertoire. TCRdb cleaned the public reads at Q25 with fastp, built clones with MiXCR and kept in-frame beta chains. Rows with one shared CDR3 protein collapse into an entry with the most common genes and DNA. This sample lists a few hundred thousand distinct CDR3 sequences; roughly a tenth were detected once. The top ten constitute roughly 5.5% of the sample.

Recombination joined TRBV19 with TRBJ1-5; a stretch of 9 junction bases matches TRBD1. Sample: PBMCs from the stem cell graft donor, taken from the stem cell graft. This TCR came from a human donor who donated a stem cell graft to a child with acute myeloid leukemia. The DNA sequence reads TGTGCCAGTAGCCGAACCGGGACAGGGTACCAGCCCCAGCATTTT. Its translation reads: CASSRTGTGYQPQHF.